This T cell receptor beta chain comes out of a study of T cells in tuberculosis. Study at large: In South Africa, adults with active tuberculosis were compared with IGRA-negative and latently infected IGRA-positive adolescents.

Remarks on this clone: Other DNA sequences in the sample encode the same CDR3.

The time point here: new active TB diagnosis, blood taken before or within 7 days of starting treatment. CDR3 length: 15 residues. Germline CDR1 SGHDN, CDR2 FVKESK. Unmatched junction bases numbered 3, after V lost 3 bases and J lost 0 bases. Sequencing used immunoSEQ multiplex PCR; TCRdb keeps in-frame clones, though not all of them. The sample lists fewer than 40,000 clones, about 82% occurring once. The material sequenced was PBMCs, taken at tuberculosis diagnosis. The sequence was obtained from an adult with tuberculosis. V is TRBV14 and J is TRBJ1-1; 8 bases are a match to TRBD1. CDR3 region: CASSQLTGVNTEAFF. The CDR3 coding sequence is TGTGCCAGCAGCCAGCTGACAGGGGTGAACACTGAAGCTTTCTTT.